The 2 T cell receptor beta chains presented below share a single source sample, sequenced in a study of regulatory T cells in long-lasting Graves disease. Documented time point: newly diagnosed GD, antithyroid drugs for less than 3 months. PBMC-derived RNA was used for the TCR library. Researchers made TCR beta libraries by using iRepertoire HTBI primers and running Arm-PCR on CDR3 regions. MiXCR, run by TCRdb on the multiplex PCR reads, gives a single entry per CDR3 protein. The sample includes about 520,000 distinct CDR3 sequences, around 13% of them seen just once. The data also belong to a second study, concerning T cells in Graves' hyperthyroidism and ophthalmopathy.

Here the sequenced sample was peripheral blood mononuclear cells (PBMCs), taken at new diagnosis, from a patient treated with antithyroid drugs. These receptors all come from a woman aged 30 to 39 with Graves disease.

This clonotype came up many times. The CDR3 spells CASSEVGLAARDEQFF. DNA for the CDR3: TGTGCCAGCAGTGAAGTCGGACTAGCGGCCCGGGATGAGCAGTTCTTC. The rearrangement uses TRBV2 and TRBJ2-1; TRBD2 aligns across 10 bases. J lost 8 bases, V lost 1 base, and 8 bases had no gene match. CDR1 and CDR2 from the germline V gene are SNHLY and FYNNEI. The CDR3 is made up of 16 amino acids.

This clonotype was counted between two and nine times. The J gene is TRBJ2-5, the V gene TRBV20-1, with D tentatively TRBD2 (6 bases). Germline V gene data show CDR1 as DFQATT and CDR2 as SNEGSKA (reference sequence). CDR3 length: 13 amino acids. V lost 1 base and J lost 0, with 6 bases in between. CDR3 sequence reads: CSARGEDQETQYF. As DNA, the CDR3 is TGCAGTGCTAGAGGGGAGGACCAAGAGACCCAGTACTTC.